These 2 T cell receptor beta chains came from one sample sequenced in a study of cytomegalovirus exposure and HLA in healthy donors. The PCR had 60 Vbeta and 13 Jbeta primers. Using immunoSEQ multiplex PCR, the repertoire was profiled, and TCRdb retains in-frame clones only, with some absent. The data show some 110,000 clones, about 9.5% seen once. The sample was PBMCs. All receptors derive from a man in his forties in good health and CMV-seropositive.

This clone was seen a handful of times. This chain links TRBV9 with TRBJ2-7, with TRBD2 as a possible D gene (5 bases). The CDR3 is 15 amino acids. V lost 0 bases to trimming and J lost 2 bases, with 12 bases between them. From germline, CDR1 is SGDLS and CDR2 YYNGEE. In nucleotides, the CDR3 is TGTGCCAGCAGCGTAGGTGAGGGATCGACCTACGAGCAGTACTTC. Translating it yields CASSVGEGSTYEQYF. The full variable domain, with the rest looked up from reference TRBV9 and TRBJ2-7, is DSGVTQTPKHLITATGQRVTLRCSPRSGDLSVYWYQQSLDQGLQFLIQYYNGEERAKGNILERFSAQQFPDLHSELNLSSLELGDSALYFCASSVGEGSTYEQYFGPGTRLTVT.

This clone appeared a few times. The chain carries TRBV10-3 and TRBJ2-1, with 10 bases that match TRBD2. Germline lookup yields CDR1 ENHRY and CDR2 SYGVKD. V was clipped by 11 bases and J by 7 bases; unmatched bases: 5. This CDR3 has 12 amino acids. CDR3 bases: TGTGCCCTCCTAGCGGGAGTTAATGAGCAGTTCTTC. Translation: CALLAGVNEQFF.